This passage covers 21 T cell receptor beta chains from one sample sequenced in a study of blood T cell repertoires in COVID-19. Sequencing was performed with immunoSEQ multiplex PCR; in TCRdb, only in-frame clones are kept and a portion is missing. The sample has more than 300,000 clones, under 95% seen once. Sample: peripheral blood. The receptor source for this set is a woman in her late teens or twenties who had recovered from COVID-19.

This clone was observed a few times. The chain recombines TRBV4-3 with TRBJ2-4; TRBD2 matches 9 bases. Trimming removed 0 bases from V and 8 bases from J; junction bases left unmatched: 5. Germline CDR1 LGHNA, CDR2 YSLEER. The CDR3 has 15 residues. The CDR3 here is CASSQEGGRADIQYF. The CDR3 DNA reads TGCGCCAGCAGCCAAGAAGGCGGGAGGGCCGACATTCAGTACTTC.

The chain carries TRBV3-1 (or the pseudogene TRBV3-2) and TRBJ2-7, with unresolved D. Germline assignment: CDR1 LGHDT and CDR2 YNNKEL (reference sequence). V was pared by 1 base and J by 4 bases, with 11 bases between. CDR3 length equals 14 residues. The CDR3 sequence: CASSQGESRYEQYV. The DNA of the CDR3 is TGTGCCAGCAGCCAAGGAGAGAGCCGATACGAGCAGTACGTC.

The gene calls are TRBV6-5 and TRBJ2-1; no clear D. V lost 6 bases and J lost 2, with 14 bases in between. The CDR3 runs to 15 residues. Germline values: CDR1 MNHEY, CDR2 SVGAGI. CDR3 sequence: CASRLWKRPYNEQFF. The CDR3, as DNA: TGTGCCAGCAGGCTGTGGAAGAGGCCCTACAATGAGCAGTTCTTC.

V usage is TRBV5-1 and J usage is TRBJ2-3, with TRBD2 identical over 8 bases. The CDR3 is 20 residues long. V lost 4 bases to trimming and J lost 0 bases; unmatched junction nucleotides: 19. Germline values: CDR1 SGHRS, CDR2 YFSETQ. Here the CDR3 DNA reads TGCGCCAGCAGCCCCAGCGGACTAGCCCCCCTCATCTCTAGCACAGATACGCAGTATTTT. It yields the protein CASSPSGLAPLISSTDTQYF.

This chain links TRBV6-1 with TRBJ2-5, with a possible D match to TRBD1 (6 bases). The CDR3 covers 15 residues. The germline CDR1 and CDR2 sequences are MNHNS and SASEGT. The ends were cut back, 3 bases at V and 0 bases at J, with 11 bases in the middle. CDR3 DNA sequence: TGTGCCAGCAGTGAGTTGACAGGTCACCAAGAGACCCAGTACTTC. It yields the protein CASSELTGHQETQYF.

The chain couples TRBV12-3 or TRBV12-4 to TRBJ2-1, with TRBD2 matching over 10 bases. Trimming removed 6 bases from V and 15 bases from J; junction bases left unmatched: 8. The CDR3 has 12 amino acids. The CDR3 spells CASSHSGREAFF. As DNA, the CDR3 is TGTGCCAGCAGCCACAGCGGGAGGGAAGCGTTCTTC.

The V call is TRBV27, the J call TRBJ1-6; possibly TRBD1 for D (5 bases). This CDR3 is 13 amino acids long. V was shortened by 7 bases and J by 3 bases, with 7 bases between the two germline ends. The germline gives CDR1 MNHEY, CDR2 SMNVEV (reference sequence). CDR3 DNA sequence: TGTGCCAGCACCAGGGACTATAATTCACCCCTCCACTTT. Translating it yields CASTRDYNSPLHF.

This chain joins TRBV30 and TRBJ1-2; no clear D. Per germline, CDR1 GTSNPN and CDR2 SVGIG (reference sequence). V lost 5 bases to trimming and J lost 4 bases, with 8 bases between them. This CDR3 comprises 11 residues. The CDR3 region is CAWEMSYGYTF. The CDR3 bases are TGTGCCTGGGAGATGTCCTATGGCTACACCTTC.

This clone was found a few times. The CDR3 DNA sequence: TGTGCCAGCAGCTTGGACAGGGCAGATCAGCCCCAGCATTTT. It codes for CASSLDRADQPQHF. This chain uses TRBV5-4 with TRBJ1-5; weak D call: TRBD1 (6 bases). Trimming took 0 bases from V and 5 from J, leaving 9 bases between them. This CDR3 spans 14 amino acids. Germline V CDR1 and CDR2: SGHNT, YYREEE (reference sequence).

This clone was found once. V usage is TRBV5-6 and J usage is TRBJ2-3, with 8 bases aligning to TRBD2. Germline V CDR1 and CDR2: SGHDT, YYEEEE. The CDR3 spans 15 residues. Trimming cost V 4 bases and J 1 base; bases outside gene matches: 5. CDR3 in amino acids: CASSAGLVGTDTQYF. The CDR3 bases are TGTGCCAGCAGCGCGGGACTAGTTGGCACAGATACGCAGTATTTT.

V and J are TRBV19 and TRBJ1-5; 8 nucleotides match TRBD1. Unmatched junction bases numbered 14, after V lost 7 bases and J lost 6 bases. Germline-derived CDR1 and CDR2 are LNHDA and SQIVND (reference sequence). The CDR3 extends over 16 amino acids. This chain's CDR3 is CASTDRGVGSGQPQHF. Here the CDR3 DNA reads TGTGCCAGTACAGACAGGGGTGTTGGTTCGGGTCAGCCCCAGCATTTT. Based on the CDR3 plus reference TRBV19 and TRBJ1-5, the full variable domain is DGGITQSPKYLFRKEGQNVTLSCEQNLNHDAMYWYRQDPGQGLRLIYYSQIVNDFQKGDIAEGYSVSREKKESFPLTVTSAQKNPTAFYLCASTDRGVGSGQPQHFGDGTRLSIL.

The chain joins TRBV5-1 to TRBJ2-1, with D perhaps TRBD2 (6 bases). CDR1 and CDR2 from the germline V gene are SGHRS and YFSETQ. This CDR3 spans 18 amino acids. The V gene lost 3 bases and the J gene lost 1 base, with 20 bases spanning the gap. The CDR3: CASSSGLLARDSYNEQFF. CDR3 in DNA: TGCGCCAGCAGCTCGGGACTCCTAGCGCGAGATTCCTACAATGAGCAGTTCTTC.

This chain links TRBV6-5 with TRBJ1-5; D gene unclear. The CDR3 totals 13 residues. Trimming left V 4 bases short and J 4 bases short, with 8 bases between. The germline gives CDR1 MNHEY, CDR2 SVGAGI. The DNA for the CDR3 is TGTGCCAGCAGTTTTTCAGGAAATCAGCCCCAGCATTTT. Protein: CASSFSGNQPQHF.

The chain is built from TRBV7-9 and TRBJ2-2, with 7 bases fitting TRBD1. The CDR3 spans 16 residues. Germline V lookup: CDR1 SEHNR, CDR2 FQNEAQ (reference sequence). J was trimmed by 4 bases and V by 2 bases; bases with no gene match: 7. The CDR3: CASSLPRGQSTGELFF. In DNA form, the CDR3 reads TGTGCCAGCAGCTTACCACGGGGACAGTCCACCGGGGAGCTGTTTTTT.

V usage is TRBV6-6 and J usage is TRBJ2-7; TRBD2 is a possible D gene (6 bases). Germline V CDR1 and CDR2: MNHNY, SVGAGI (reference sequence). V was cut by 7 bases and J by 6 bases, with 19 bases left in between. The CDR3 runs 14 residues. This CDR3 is CASKTGTYAGEQYV. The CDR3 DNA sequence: TGTGCCAGCAAAACCGGGACTTATGCCGGCGAGCAGTACGTC.

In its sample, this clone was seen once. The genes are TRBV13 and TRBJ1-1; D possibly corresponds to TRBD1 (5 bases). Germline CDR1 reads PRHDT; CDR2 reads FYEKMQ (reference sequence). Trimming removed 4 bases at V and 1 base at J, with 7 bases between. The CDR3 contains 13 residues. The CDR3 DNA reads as TGTGCCAGCAGCTCCGGGGGGAACACTGAAGCTTTCTTT. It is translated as CASSSGGNTEAFF.

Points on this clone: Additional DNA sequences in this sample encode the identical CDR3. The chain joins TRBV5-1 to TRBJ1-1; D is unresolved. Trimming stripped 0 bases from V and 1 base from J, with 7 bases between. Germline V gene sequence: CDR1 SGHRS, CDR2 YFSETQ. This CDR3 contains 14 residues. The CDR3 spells CASSLARGNTEAFF. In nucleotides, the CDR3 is TGCGCCAGCAGCTTGGCCCGGGGGAACACTGAAGCTTTCTTT.

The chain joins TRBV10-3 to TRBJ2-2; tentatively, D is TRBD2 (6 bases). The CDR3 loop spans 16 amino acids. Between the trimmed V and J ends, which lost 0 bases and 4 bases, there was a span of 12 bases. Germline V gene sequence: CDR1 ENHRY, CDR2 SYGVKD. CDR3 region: CAISESRGRGTGELFF. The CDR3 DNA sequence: TGTGCCATCAGTGAGTCGCGGGGTCGCGGCACCGGGGAGCTGTTTTTT.

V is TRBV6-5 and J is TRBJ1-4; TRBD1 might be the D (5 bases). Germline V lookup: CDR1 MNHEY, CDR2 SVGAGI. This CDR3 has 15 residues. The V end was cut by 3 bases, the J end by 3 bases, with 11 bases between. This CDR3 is CASSYSQGSNEKLFF. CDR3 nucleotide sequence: TGTGCCAGCAGTTATTCTCAGGGCTCTAATGAAAAACTGTTTTTT.

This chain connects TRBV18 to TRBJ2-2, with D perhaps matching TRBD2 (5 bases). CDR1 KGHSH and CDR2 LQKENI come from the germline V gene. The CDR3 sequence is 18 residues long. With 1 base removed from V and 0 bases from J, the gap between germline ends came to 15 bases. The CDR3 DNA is TGTGCCAGCTCACCACGATACGGACTCGACGCGAACACCGGGGAGCTGTTTTTT. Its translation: CASSPRYGLDANTGELFF.

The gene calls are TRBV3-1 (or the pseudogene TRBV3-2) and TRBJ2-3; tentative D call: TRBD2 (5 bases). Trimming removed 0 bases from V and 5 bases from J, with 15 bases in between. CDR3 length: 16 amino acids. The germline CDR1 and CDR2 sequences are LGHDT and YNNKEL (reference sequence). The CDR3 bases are TGTGCCAGCAGCCAAGAATATAAGCGGTTCGTAGATACGCAGTATTTT. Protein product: CASSQEYKRFVDTQYF.